Following are 17 T cell receptor beta chains from one sample sequenced in a study of identical twins. TCRdb processed the 5' RACE reads anew with MiXCR; each CDR3 protein has one entry. Among 700,000 or so distinct CDR3 sequences, around 8.6% were seen once, and the ten largest hold roughly 0.9%. These data were also filed under a second study, of yellow fever vaccine responses in identical twins.

The sequenced material came from PBMCs. The receptor source for this set is a woman between 18 and 29 years old in good health.

V gene TRBV4-3 combines with J gene TRBJ2-1, with 9 bases matching TRBD2. The CDR3 contains 15 residues. Trimming at V came to 1 base and at J to 8 bases, leaving 6 bases not matched to a gene. CDR1 and CDR2 (germline): LGHNA, YSLEER. The CDR3 nucleotides are TGCGCCAGCAGCCAAGCGGTGGTAGCGGGAGATGAGCAGTTCTTC. Translating it yields CASSQAVVAGDEQFF.

This clonotype was picked up a small number of times. The chain is built from TRBV20-1 and TRBJ1-5, with 7 bases matching TRBD1. CDR1 and CDR2 from the germline V gene are DFQATT and SNEGSKA (reference sequence). CDR3 size: 16 residues. With 0 bases clipped from V and 4 bases from J, the junction kept 9 bases outside the gene matches. The CDR3 loop reads CSARDREGGWNQPQHF. The CDR3 DNA sequence: TGCAGTGCTAGAGATAGAGAAGGGGGCTGGAATCAGCCCCAGCATTTT.

The chain has TRBV24-1 and TRBJ2-4; 8 bases are a match to TRBD1. This CDR3 region has 14 residues. Losses at the gene ends were 5 bases for V and 6 bases for J; bases not matched to a gene: 5. CDR1 and CDR2 (germline): KGHDR, SFDVKD. This chain's CDR3 is CATSVTGERNIQYF. CDR3 in DNA: TGTGCCACCAGTGTGACAGGGGAGAGAAACATTCAGTACTTC.

The chain is built from TRBV4-1 and TRBJ1-2; 7 bases fit TRBD1. The CDR3 runs to 16 residues. Germline V gene lookup returns CDR1 MGHRA and CDR2 YSYEKL. With 2 bases clipped from V and 4 bases from J, the junction kept 10 bases outside the gene matches. The chain's CDR3 is CASSQPGQAPSYGYTF. The CDR3 nucleotides read TGCGCCAGCAGCCAACCAGGACAGGCCCCTAGCTATGGCTACACCTTC.

The chain uses TRBV5-1 and TRBJ2-1; TRBD1 agrees at 10 bases. With 7 bases clipped from V and 6 bases from J, the junction kept 10 bases outside the gene matches. Germline CDR1 reads SGHRS; CDR2 reads YFSETQ. CDR3 length: 15 residues. The CDR3 here is CASADTGQGGNEQFF. CDR3 DNA: TGCGCCAGCGCCGACACCGGACAGGGGGGCAATGAGCAGTTCTTC.

This clonotype showed up just a few times. The chain joins TRBV16 to TRBJ2-7, with 8 bases matching TRBD1. The CDR3 loop spans 16 amino acids. The ends lost 2 bases at V and 0 bases at J; junction bases unmatched: 6. Germline V gene sequence: CDR1 KGHSY, CDR2 FQNENV. The CDR3 DNA reads as TGTGCCAGCAGCCAAGACAGGGGACACCCCTCCTACGAGCAGTACTTC. Translating gives CASSQDRGHPSYEQYF.

The J gene is TRBJ1-4, the V gene TRBV3-1; D unclear. Per the germline V gene, CDR1 is LGHDT and CDR2 is YNNKEL (reference sequence). Trimming left V 4 bases short and J 7 bases short, with 13 bases between. The CDR3 runs 14 residues. In nucleotides, the CDR3 is TGTGCCAGCAGCCCGACATCGCGGAGTGAAAAACTGTTTTTT. This gives the protein CASSPTSRSEKLFF. The full variable domain, its missing parts supplied by reference TRBV3-1 and TRBJ1-4, is DTAVSQTPKYLVTQMGNDKSIKCEQNLGHDTMYWYKQDSKKFLKIMFSYNNKELIINETVPNRFSPKSPDKAHLNLHINSLELGDSAVYFCASSPTSRSEKLFFGSGTQLSVL.

This chain joins TRBV27 and TRBJ1-1, with D possibly matching TRBD1 (5 bases). The CDR3 loop spans 11 amino acids. V was shortened by 6 bases and J by 7 bases, with 9 bases between the two germline ends. CDR1 and CDR2 (germline): MNHEY, SMNVEV (reference sequence). The CDR3 loop reads CASSSGLEAFF. CDR3 DNA: TGTGCCAGCAGCTCGGGACTTGAAGCTTTCTTT.

In this sample, this clonotype turned up many times. The chain combines TRBV7-8 with TRBJ2-1, with no clear D. Germline CDR1 and CDR2: SGHVS and FQNEAQ. This CDR3 spans 20 amino acids. Trimming shortened V by 2 bases and J by 0 bases, and 23 bases separated the two germline ends. The CDR3 nucleotides read TGTGCCAGCAGCTTATATGGCGTACTCCTTCCTAAGAGCTCCTACAATGAGCAGTTCTTC. Its translation is CASSLYGVLLPKSSYNEQFF.

This clonotype showed up just a few times. One end of the junction is discordant with germline, which a read error may explain. V is TRBV27 and J is TRBJ2-1; tentative D call: TRBD2 (5 bases). Germline CDR1 is MNHEY and CDR2 is SMNVEV (reference sequence). This CDR3 comprises 14 residues. The chain's CDR3 is CASRERDSFNEQFF. The CDR3 bases are TGTGCCAGCAGGGAACGGGATTCCTTCAATGAGCAGTTCTTC.

This clonotype was recorded once. The chain is built from TRBV25-1 and TRBJ1-5, with TRBD1 identical over 7 bases. The CDR3 spans 14 residues. Germline CDR1 reads MGHDK; CDR2 reads SYGVNS. V trimming: 5 bases; J trimming: 5 bases; junction bases outside the gene matches: 6. The DNA of the CDR3 is TGTGCCAGCAGTACAGGGGTCAGGGATCAGCCCCAGCATTTT. It yields the protein CASSTGVRDQPQHF.

This clonotype was seen more than once but under ten times. The V gene is TRBV5-1, the J gene TRBJ2-5, with 11 positions matching TRBD2. This CDR3 contains 16 residues. With V trimmed by 3 bases and J by 5 bases, 9 bases remained unmatched. Germline loops: CDR1 SGHRS, CDR2 YFSETQ. The CDR3 nucleotides read TGCGCCAGCAGCTCCCTACTAGCGGGGGCGAAGGAGACCCAGTACTTC. Protein product: CASSSLLAGAKETQYF.

In its sample, this clonotype was seen a few times. CDR3 DNA sequence: TGTGCCAGCAGTTTAGTCAGGCTGTCTGGGGCCAACGTCCTGACTTTC. It codes for CASSLVRLSGANVLTF. The chain is built from TRBV6-5 and TRBJ2-6, with unresolved D. Germline V CDR1 and CDR2: MNHEY, SVGAGI. CDR3 size: 16 residues. V dropped 4 bases and J dropped 1 base, with 11 bases sitting between them.

This clonotype was seen a few times. V usage is TRBV9 and J usage is TRBJ2-7; D possibly matches TRBD1 or TRBD2 (5 bases each). The CDR3 is 14 residues long. Germline CDR1 is SGDLS and CDR2 is YYNGEE. The V and J ends lost 0 bases and 7 bases respectively, with 14 bases between them. CDR3 sequence reads: CASSVVPGTREQYF. Written as DNA, the CDR3 is TGTGCCAGCAGCGTAGTCCCGGGGACGAGGGAGCAGTACTTC.

This clonotype was seen a handful of times. This chain uses TRBV27 with TRBJ2-2; 7 positions agree with TRBD2. The J segment lost 3 bases and the V segment lost 5 bases, leaving 9 bases of the junction unmatched. This CDR3 contains 16 residues. Germline assignment: CDR1 MNHEY and CDR2 SMNVEV (reference sequence). The CDR3 protein is CASSKPPGRDTGELFF. The CDR3, as DNA: TGTGCCAGCAGTAAACCCCCAGGGAGGGACACCGGGGAGCTGTTTTTT.

This sequence joins TRBV5-1 and TRBJ2-1; possibly TRBD1 for D (5 bases). The length of the CDR3 is 14 residues. Germline V gene sequence: CDR1 SGHRS, CDR2 YFSETQ. V shed 0 bases and J shed 8 bases, with 12 bases lying between them. CDR3 in DNA: TGCGCCAGCAGCTTGGCCGGCAGGGTCGATGAGCAGTTCTTC. Translating gives CASSLAGRVDEQFF.

The table lists this clonotype with many counts. The chain employs TRBV29-1 and TRBJ2-7; 7 bases align to TRBD2. Germline lookup yields CDR1 SQVTM and CDR2 ANQGSEA. The CDR3 is made up of 14 amino acids. With 7 bases clipped from V and 1 base from J, the junction kept 10 bases outside the gene matches. In nucleotides, the CDR3 is TGCAGCGCCCGACTAGCCCACACTTCCTACGAGCAGTACTTC. This sequence encodes CSARLAHTSYEQYF.